The rows below give T cell receptor beta chains drawn from one sample of a study of blood T cell repertoires in COVID-19. TCRdb's table, derived via immunoSEQ multiplex PCR, lists solely in-frame clones and lacks some. This table holds hundreds of thousands of clones, more than 75% found once. Sequenced: peripheral blood. The receptors come from a woman in her fifties or sixties with COVID-19, enrolled during active disease. The CDR3 runs from the conserved cysteine through the conserved F or W. A D gene is named only where the DNA matches it firmly. Some rows mark clone size as missing; the rest say once, few, many or name a class of expanded clone.

j_call d_call clone_size v_call cdr3_aa cdr3_nt
TRBJ2-1 TRBD2 few TRBV7-7 CASSMGTSGPNEQFF TGTGCTAGCAGCATGGGGACTAGCGGGCCCAATGAGCAGTTCTTC
TRBJ2-7 TRBD1 NA TRBV5-4 CASSRPGTGGKGYEQYF TGTGCCAGCAGCCGTCCCGGGACAGGGGGCAAGGGCTACGAGCAGTACTTC
TRBJ2-5 NA NA TRBV3-1/TRBV3-2 CASSQGASAMYQETQYF TGTGCCAGCAGCCAAGGGGCTAGCGCCATGTACCAAGAGACCCAGTACTTC
TRBJ2-7 NA NA TRBV27 CASSSPGHLTYEQYF TGTGCCAGCAGTTCCCCGGGACACCTAACCTACGAGCAGTACTTC
TRBJ2-7 TRBD2 once TRBV4-2 CASSHPGLAGSRRSYEQYF TGTGCCAGCAGCCACCCGGGACTAGCGGGCTCCCGGAGGTCCTACGAGCAGTACTTC
TRBJ1-3 NA few TRBV20-1 CSASPGGVWYF TGCAGTGCTAGCCCCGGGGGGGTTTGGTATTTT
TRBJ2-7 NA NA TRBV4-3 CASSQDSGRYEQYF TGCGCCAGCAGCCAAGATAGTGGGCGCTACGAGCAGTACTTC
TRBJ2-3 TRBD1 NA TRBV4-3 CASSQEDRAADTQYF TGCGCCAGCAGCCAAGAGGACAGGGCAGCAGATACGCAGTATTTT
TRBJ2-2 TRBD2 NA TRBV6-5 CATQAGVQTGELFF TGTGCCACCCAGGCGGGAGTTCAAACCGGGGAGCTGTTTTTT
TRBJ2-1 TRBD2 NA TRBV19 CASSLGLAGNEQFF TGTGCCAGTAGTCTAGGTCTAGCGGGGAATGAGCAGTTCTTC
TRBJ2-1 TRBD2 NA TRBV5-1 CASSLGASGTIYEQFF TGCGCCAGCAGCTTGGGGGCTAGCGGGACGATTTATGAGCAGTTCTTC
TRBJ1-1 NA NA TRBV18 CASSPSTWGGSTEAFF TGTGCCAGCTCACCATCGACCTGGGGGGGAAGTACTGAAGCTTTCTTT
TRBJ1-2 TRBD1 NA TRBV19 CASSIEWMKGAKGFYGYTF TGTGCCAGTAGTATTGAATGGATGAAGGGGGCAAAGGGATTCTATGGCTACACCTTC
TRBJ2-7 TRBD1 NA TRBV5-5 CASSLRGQGPYEQYF TGTGCCAGCAGCTTGCGGGGACAGGGACCCTACGAGCAGTACTTC
TRBJ2-2 TRBD2 NA TRBV3-1/TRBV3-2 CASSQDIISGSSSTGELFF TGTGCCAGCAGCCAAGATATTATTAGCGGGAGTTCGAGTACCGGGGAGCTGTTTTTT
TRBJ1-2 TRBD1 NA TRBV7-3 CASSLGQGANGYTF TGTGCCAGCAGCCTTGGACAGGGGGCCAATGGCTACACCTTC
TRBJ2-7 TRBD2 NA TRBV27 CASSPRRGEGEQYF TGTGCCAGCAGTCCCCGCCGGGGGGAGGGAGAGCAGTACTTC
TRBJ2-7 NA NA TRBV15 CATSRDLAYEQYF TGTGCCACCAGCAGAGATTTAGCGTACGAGCAGTACTTC
TRBJ2-3 TRBD1 NA TRBV6-5 CASSLTGVITDTQYF TGTGCCAGCAGCTTGACAGGGGTCATCACAGATACGCAGTATTTT
TRBJ1-1 TRBD1 NA TRBV7-9 CASSSTGNPEAFF TGTGCCAGCAGCTCGACAGGGAACCCTGAAGCTTTCTTT
TRBJ1-2 NA NA TRBV2 CASRNGVTYGYTF TGTGCCAGCCGGAACGGGGTCACCTATGGCTACACCTTC
TRBJ2-2 NA few TRBV30 CAWSPGLGELFF TGTGCCTGGAGCCCAGGACTCGGGGAGCTGTTTTTT
TRBJ2-3 NA NA TRBV5-1 CASSLGTWTDRAADTQYF TGCGCCAGCAGCTTAGGGACGTGGACAGATCGCGCCGCAGATACGCAGTATTTT
TRBJ2-3 NA NA TRBV6-5 CASKRGSSDTQYF TGTGCCAGCAAGAGAGGTTCGTCAGATACGCAGTATTTT
TRBJ2-7 TRBD1 NA TRBV7-2 CASSWDRGQGEQYF TGTGCCAGCAGCTGGGACAGGGGGCAAGGTGAGCAGTACTTC
TRBJ2-7 NA NA TRBV24-1 CATSDTQGANEQYF TGTGCCACCAGTGACACCCAGGGTGCCAACGAGCAGTACTTC
TRBJ2-5 TRBD1 NA TRBV5-1 CASSPTGTGGQETQYF TGCGCCAGCAGCCCAACCGGGACAGGGGGCCAAGAGACCCAGTACTTC
TRBJ2-3 NA NA TRBV19 CASSIGTGFGTDTQYF TGTGCCAGTAGTATAGGTACAGGGTTTGGCACAGATACGCAGTATTTT
TRBJ2-7 TRBD2 NA TRBV7-2 CASSLGTSAYYEQYF TGTGCCAGCAGCTTAGGGACTAGCGCGTACTACGAGCAGTACTTC
TRBJ2-3 NA NA TRBV30 CAWLDTSSTDTQYF TGTGCCTGGCTGGACACTTCTAGCACAGATACGCAGTATTTT
TRBJ2-2 TRBD2 NA TRBV10-2 CASRGSGRAAVGELFF TGCGCCAGCAGGGGGAGCGGGAGGGCCGCAGTCGGGGAGCTGTTTTTT
TRBJ1-1 NA NA TRBV19 CASSIASGKRVEAFF TGTGCCAGTAGTATAGCCTCAGGTAAGCGGGTCGAAGCTTTCTTT